This T cell receptor beta chain was captured in a study of CD8+CD57+ T cells in acquired aplastic anemia (dated by TCRdb to the late 2010s). In the study overall: DNA extracted from sorted CD4+ and CD8+ cells had a mean of roughly 3.3 ug, with a range of about 0.18 to 27.4 ug. CD8+CD57+ expansion was defined as a frequency above the mean frequency observed in healthy subjects. What the research found in general, with its limitations: Approximately 31 CD8+ CDR3 sequences were found in both patients and controls but appeared to be highly expressed in patients and within the immunodominant clones of the patients. Between patients and healthy controls, no significant difference in CD8+ Simpson's diversity was found (P=0.060).

TCR beta VDJ combination and CDR3 sequence profiling used genomic DNA as the template. An Illumina HiSeq 2000 was the platform used for TCR repertoire sequencing. The authors' pipeline ran thus. TRBV/TRBJ rearrangement plots, CDR3 size and DJ length profiles, and Simpson's diversity index were used to assess repertoires. The most abundant DNA sequence in the deep sequencing data was taken as the immunodominant clone. CDR3 amino acid sequences were screened for sharing across subjects and were compared with published repertoires and the VDJdb database. TCRdb redid the processing of the public reads, applying fastp at Q25 and MiXCR, and retained in-frame beta chains. Each entry merges the rows of one CDR3 protein and shows their most common DNA and genes. The authors' filters were not applied to this entry. Across this sample there are roughly 500,000 distinct CDR3 sequences, with around 33% seen only once. The ten largest clones capture roughly 0.8% of the sample.

This clonotype was observed once. No antigen is known for it. Base qualities are not provided; no much larger clone lies one nucleotide away. A lone read offers only weak evidence. Flow cytometry had shown CD8+CD57+ cell expansion in the patients selected for sequencing. Every patient had a diagnosis of severe acquired aplastic anemia based on International Study of Aplastic Anemia and Agranulocytosis and Camitta criteria. No therapy had been received by the patients at the time of blood sampling. TCR repertoires of sorted CD4+ and CD8+ blood T cells from severe aplastic anemia patients and healthy subjects were deep-sequenced in the study. Patients were enrolled under clinicaltrials.gov protocols 00001620, 01623167, 00001397, 00071045, 00081523 and 00961064 in the USA. Ficoll-Paque density gradient centrifugation was used to isolate peripheral blood mononuclear cells. Before DNA extraction, CD4+ and CD8+ T cells were sorted by FACS or by magnetic beads.

Trimmed from V: 6 bases; trimmed from J: 7 bases; junction bases lacking a gene match: 10. The germline V gene gives CDR1 as SNHLY and CDR2 as FYNNEI. The CDR3, cysteine through phenylalanine, is 15 amino acids long. Kept here is only the CDR3 DNA, which spans 45 bases and is read in frame from base 1. The clonotype originates from a human donor with aplastic anemia. The chain uses TRBV2 and TRBJ1-2, with TRBD1 matching 11 junction bases. Input material: sorted CD4+, CD8+, or CD8+CD57+ T cells (not recorded which) from PBMCs. This receptor carries the CDR3 CASRGDRGSGAGYTF. The nucleotide sequence reads as follows: TGTGCCAGCAGAGGGGACAGGGGGTCCGGAGCTGGCTACACCTTC.